Included here is one T cell receptor (beta chain) sequence, with context. Its antigen remains undetermined. One base away there is no much larger clone; base qualities are not given. The entry originates in a study of CD8 T cells in ankylosing spondylitis (dated by TCRdb to about 2017). A note on the overall study: To find TCR variants linked to disease, the study profiled T cell receptor beta repertoires in ankylosing spondylitis patients and healthy donors. The whole study cohort included about a hundred healthy donors and 25 ankylosing spondylitis patients. Peripheral blood was sampled, and synovial fluid was additionally collected from ankylosing spondylitis patients.

Sequencing used an Illumina HiSeq 2500. Quantitative 5'-RACE with molecular barcodes was used to prepare TCR beta libraries. The authors processed their data as follows. To identify disease-linked TCR variants, a new computational method was used, one built on a probabilistic model of VDJ rearrangement. TCRdb trimmed the raw reads at Q25, called clones with MiXCR and kept productive beta chains. Duplicate CDR3 protein sequences are folded into a single record with the most common DNA and genes. Clone size and V and J calls follow TCRdb, not the original study. For this sample there are 300,000 to 350,000 distinct CDR3 sequences; more than 20% appear just once. The leading ten clones occupy roughly 3.4% of the sample. What the authors observed across the whole study: Significant enrichment of the disease-linked clones was reported in matched synovial fluid samples from ankylosing spondylitis patients. Blood from ankylosing spondylitis patients appeared to be characterized by a TCR beta motif composed of roughly 8 highly homologous amino acid variants. Some of the motif variants had been reported before in the synovial fluid and blood of reactive arthritis patients, a finding that suggests common disease-initiation mechanisms. The disease-linked clones had a CD8+ phenotype and were found at relatively low frequencies in peripheral blood.

The CDR3 covers 14 residues, taking in both the cysteine and the phenylalanine. Here the CDR3 DNA is all that survives: 42 bases in frame from base 1. The V end loses 7 bases and the J end loses 1 base, and a stretch of 8 bases separates them. Material for sequencing was blood, either unsorted or a sorted T cell fraction (not recorded which). This TCR was recovered from a female donor with ankylosing spondylitis or in good health (not recorded which). The chain employs TRBV23-1 and TRBJ2-6, with TRBD1 tentatively as D gene (5 bases match). TRBV23-1 is given ORF status, its function remaining uncertain. The CDR3 corresponds to CASIRDSGANVLTF. The nucleotide sequence reads TGCGCCAGCATCAGGGATTCTGGGGCCAACGTCCTGACTTTC.